This record covers a single TCR beta chain. Produced via immunoSEQ multiplex PCR; TCRdb's table is partial and in-frame only. The sample has some 95,000 clones; about 90% are singletons. This sample is part of a study of blood T cell repertoires in COVID-19. The germline V gene encodes CDR1 SGHNT and CDR2 YYREEE (reference sequence). The CDR3 covers 15 residues. Between the trimmed V and J ends, which lost 4 bases and 0 bases, there was a span of 12 bases. This clonotype originated in a man in his 70s with acute or convalescent COVID-19. The V and J genes are TRBV5-4 and TRBJ2-3, with TRBD2 as a possible D gene (6 bases). The sample comprised peripheral blood. CDR3 sequence reads: CASSRTLASTDTQYF. The CDR3 nucleotides read TGTGCCAGCAGCCGGACTCTAGCGAGCACAGATACGCAGTATTTT.